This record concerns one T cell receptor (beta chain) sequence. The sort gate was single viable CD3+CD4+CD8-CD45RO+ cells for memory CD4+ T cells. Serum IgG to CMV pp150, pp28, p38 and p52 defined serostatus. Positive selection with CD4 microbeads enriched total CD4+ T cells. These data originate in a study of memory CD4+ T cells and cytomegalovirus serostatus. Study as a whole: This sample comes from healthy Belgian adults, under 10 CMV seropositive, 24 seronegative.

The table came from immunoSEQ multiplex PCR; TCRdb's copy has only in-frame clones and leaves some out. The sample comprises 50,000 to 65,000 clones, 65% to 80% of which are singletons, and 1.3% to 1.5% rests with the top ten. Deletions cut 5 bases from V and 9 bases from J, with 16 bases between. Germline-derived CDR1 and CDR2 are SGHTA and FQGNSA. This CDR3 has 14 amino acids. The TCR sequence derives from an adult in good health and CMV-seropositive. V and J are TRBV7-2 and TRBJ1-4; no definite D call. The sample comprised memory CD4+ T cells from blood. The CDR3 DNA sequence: TGTGCCAGCAGCCCCGGACCAGTCGCGAAAAAACTGTTTTTT. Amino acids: CASSPGPVAKKLFF.